This T cell receptor beta chain is from a study of T-cell reconstitution after alpha-beta-depleted transplantation in children. General study results and limits: Where alpha-beta T cells came from about two months after transplant was reportedly several hundred expanded graft clones.

The CDR3 totals 15 residues. V dropped 0 bases and J dropped 5 bases, with 13 bases sitting between them. CDR1 is LGHNA and CDR2 is YNFKEQ in the germline V gene. About this clonotype itself: Its target is not known.

Unique molecular identifiers were incorporated into the prepared TCRbeta library. TCRdb used MiXCR to reprocess the PCR reads, holding one entry per CDR3 protein. Altogether hundreds of thousands of distinct CDR3 sequences are present, around 12% being singletons, with the ten largest covering 0.75% to 0.85%. This material consisted of PBMCs, taken before TCRalphabeta/CD19-depleted stem cell transplant. The clonotype comes from a girl aged 2 to 10 with congenital amegakaryocytic thrombocytopenia, due to receive a stem cell transplant. V gene TRBV4-2 combines with J gene TRBJ1-2; D is unresolved. DNA for the CDR3: TGTGCCAGCAGCCAAGAAGCGCCAGCCAAGTATGGCTACACCTTC. Translated: CASSQEAPAKYGYTF.